This TCR beta chain was observed in a study of cytomegalovirus exposure and HLA in healthy donors. About the research overall: There were around 100 million unique TCR beta sequences, drawn from some 180 million T cells, in an earlier analysis. Points from the study as a whole: Likely technical artifact: a cluster of highly shared sequence variants. There were a few CMV-associated chains whose specificity for CMV antigens was confirmed in vitro.

The CDR3 is 14 residues long. Germline CDR1 MGHDK, CDR2 SYGVNS. With V trimmed by 6 bases and J by 7 bases, 5 bases remained unmatched. A note on this clone: Its target is not known.

Primers included in the PCR were 60 Vbeta and 13 Jbeta primers. TCRdb's copy holds only in-frame clones and misses some; the assay was immunoSEQ multiplex PCR. Of some 160,000 clones listed, about 75% are singletons. The chain couples TRBV25-1 to TRBJ2-1; 11 bases align to TRBD2. The sequenced sample was PBMCs. The receptor was isolated from a woman aged 25 to 39 in good health and CMV-seronegative. CDR3 amino acids: CASRLAGGQNEQFF. In nucleotides, the CDR3 is TGTGCCAGCAGGCTAGCGGGGGGTCAAAATGAGCAGTTCTTC.